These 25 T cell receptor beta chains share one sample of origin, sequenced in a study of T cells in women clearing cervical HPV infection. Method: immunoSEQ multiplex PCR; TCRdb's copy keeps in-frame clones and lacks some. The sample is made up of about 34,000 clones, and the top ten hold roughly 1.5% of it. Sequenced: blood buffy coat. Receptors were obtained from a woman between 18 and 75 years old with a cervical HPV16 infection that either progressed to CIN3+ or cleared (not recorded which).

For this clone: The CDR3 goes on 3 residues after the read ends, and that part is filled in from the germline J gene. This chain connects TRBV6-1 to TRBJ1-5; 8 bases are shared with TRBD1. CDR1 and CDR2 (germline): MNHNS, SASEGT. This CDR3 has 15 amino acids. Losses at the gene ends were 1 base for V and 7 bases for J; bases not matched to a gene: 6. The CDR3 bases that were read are TGTGCCAGCAGTGAAGATGGAACAGGGGGGCAGCCC. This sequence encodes CASSEDGTGGQP. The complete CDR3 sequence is CASSEDGTGGQPQHF.

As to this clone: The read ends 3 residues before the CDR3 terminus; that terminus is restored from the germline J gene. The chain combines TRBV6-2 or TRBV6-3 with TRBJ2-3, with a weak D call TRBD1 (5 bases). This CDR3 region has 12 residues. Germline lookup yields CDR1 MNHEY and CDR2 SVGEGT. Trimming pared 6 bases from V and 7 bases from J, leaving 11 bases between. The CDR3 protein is CASRLGDNTQYF. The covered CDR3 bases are TGTGCCAGCAGATTAGGGGATAATACG.

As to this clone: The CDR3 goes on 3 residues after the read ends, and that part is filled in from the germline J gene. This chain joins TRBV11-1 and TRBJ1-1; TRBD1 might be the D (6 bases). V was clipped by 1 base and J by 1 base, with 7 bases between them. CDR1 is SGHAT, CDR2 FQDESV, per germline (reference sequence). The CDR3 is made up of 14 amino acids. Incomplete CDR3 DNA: TGTGCCAGCAGCTTAGTACAGGGGAACACTGAA. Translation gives CASSLVQGNTE. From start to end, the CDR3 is CASSLVQGNTEAFF.

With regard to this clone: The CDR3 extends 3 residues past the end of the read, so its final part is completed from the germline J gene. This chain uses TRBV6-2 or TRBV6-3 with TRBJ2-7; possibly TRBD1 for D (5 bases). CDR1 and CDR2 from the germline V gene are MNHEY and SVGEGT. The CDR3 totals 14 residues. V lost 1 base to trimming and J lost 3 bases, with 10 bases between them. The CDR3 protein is CASSYLRQNYEQYF. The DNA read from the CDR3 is TGTGCCAGCAGTTACTTGCGACAGAACTACGAG.

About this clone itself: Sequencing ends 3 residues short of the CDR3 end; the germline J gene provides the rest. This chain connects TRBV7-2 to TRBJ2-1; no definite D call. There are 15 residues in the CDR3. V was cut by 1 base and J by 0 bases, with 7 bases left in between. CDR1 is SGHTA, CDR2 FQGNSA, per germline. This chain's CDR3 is CASSLGSSSYNEQFF. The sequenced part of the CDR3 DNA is TGTGCCAGCAGCTTAGGGTCTAGCTCCTACAATGAG.

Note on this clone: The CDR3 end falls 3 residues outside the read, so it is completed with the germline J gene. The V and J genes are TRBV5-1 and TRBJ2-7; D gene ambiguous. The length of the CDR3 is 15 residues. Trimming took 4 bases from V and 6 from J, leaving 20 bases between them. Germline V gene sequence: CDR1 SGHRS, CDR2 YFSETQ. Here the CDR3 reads CASSPQQSSAGEQYF. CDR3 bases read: TGCGCCAGCAGCCCTCAACAGAGTTCGGCCGGCGAG.

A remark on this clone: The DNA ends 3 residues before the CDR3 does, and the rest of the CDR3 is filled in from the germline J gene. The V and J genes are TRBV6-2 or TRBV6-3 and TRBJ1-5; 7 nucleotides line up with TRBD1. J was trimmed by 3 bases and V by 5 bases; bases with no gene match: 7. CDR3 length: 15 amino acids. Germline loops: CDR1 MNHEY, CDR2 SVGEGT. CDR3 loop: CASSPQDRSNQPQHF. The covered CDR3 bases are TGTGCCAGCAGTCCTCAGGACAGGTCCAATCAGCCC.

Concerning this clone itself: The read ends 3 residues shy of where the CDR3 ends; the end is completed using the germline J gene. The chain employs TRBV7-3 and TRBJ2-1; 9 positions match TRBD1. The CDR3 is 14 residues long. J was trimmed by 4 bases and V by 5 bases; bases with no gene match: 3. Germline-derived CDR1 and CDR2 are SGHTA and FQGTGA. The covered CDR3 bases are TGTGCCAGCAGCGTCGGGACAGGGTACAATGAG. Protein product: CASSVGTGYNE. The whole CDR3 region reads CASSVGTGYNEQFF.

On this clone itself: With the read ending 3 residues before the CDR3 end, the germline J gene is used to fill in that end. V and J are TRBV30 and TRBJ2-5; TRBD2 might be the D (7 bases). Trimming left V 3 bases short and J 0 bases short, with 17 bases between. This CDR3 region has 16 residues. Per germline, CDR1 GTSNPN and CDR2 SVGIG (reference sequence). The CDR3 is CAWRSRRGLYQETQYF. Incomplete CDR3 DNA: TGTGCCTGGAGGAGTAGGCGGGGGCTGTACCAAGAGACC. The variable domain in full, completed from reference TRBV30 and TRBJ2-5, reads SQTIHQWPATLVQPVGSPLSLECTVEGTSNPNLYWYRQAAGRGLQLLFYSVGIGQISSEVPQNLSASRPQDRQFILSSKKLLLSDSGFYLCAWRSRRGLYQETQYFGPGTRLLVL.

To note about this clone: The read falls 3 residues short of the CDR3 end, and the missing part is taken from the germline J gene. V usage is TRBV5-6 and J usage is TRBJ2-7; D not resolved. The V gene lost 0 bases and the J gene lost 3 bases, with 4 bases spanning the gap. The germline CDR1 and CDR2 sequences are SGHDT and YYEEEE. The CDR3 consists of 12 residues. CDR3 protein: CASSLARYEQYF. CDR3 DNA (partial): TGTGCCAGCAGCTTGGCCCGCTACGAG.

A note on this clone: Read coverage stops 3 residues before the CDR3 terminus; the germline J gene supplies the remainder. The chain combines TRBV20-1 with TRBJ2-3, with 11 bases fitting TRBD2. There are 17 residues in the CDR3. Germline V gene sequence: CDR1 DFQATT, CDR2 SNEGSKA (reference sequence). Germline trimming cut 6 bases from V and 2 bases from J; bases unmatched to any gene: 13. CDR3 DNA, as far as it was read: TGCAGTGCCGGCGCTAGCGGGAGGCCCCCCTCCACAGATACG. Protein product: CSAGASGRPPSTDT. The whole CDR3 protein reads CSAGASGRPPSTDTQYF.

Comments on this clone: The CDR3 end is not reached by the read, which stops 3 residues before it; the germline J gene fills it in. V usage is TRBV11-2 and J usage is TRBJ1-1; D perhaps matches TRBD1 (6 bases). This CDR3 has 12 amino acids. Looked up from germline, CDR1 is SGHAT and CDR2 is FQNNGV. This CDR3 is CASSPDRYRAFF. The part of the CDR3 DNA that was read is TGTGCCAGCAGCCCCGACAGGTACCGA.

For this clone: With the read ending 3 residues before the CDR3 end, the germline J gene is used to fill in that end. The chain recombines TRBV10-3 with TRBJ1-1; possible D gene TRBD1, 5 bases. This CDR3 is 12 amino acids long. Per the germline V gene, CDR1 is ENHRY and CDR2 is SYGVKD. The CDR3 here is CAINSGTHEAFF. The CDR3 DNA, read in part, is TGTGCCATCAATTCCGGGACTCACGAA.

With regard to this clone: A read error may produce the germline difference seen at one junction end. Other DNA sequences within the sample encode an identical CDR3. The part of the CDR3 DNA that was read is TGTGCCAGTAGCTCACAGGGCGCTGGAAACACA. This encodes CASSSQGAGNT. The full CDR3 protein is CASSSQGAGNTIYF. V is TRBV19 and J is TRBJ1-3, with TRBD1 as a possible D gene (6 bases). The CDR3 goes on 3 residues after the read ends, and that part is filled in from the germline J gene. Germline loops: CDR1 LNHDA, CDR2 SQIVND (reference sequence). The CDR3 is 14 amino acids.

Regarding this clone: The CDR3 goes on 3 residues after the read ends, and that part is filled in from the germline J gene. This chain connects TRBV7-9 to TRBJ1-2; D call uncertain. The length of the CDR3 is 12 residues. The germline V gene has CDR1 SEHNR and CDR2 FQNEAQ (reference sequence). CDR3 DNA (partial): TGTGCCAGCAGAGATTCGGCGGAAAAC. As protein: CASRDSAEN. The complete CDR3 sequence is CASRDSAENYTF.

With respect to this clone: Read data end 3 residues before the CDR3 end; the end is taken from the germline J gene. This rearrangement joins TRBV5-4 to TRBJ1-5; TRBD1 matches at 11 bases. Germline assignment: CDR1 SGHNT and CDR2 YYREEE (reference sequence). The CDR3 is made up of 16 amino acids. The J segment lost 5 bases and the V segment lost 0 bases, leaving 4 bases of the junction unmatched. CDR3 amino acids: CASSLGTGGPDQPQHF. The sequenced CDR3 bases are TGTGCCAGCAGCTTGGGGACAGGGGGCCCCGATCAGCCC.

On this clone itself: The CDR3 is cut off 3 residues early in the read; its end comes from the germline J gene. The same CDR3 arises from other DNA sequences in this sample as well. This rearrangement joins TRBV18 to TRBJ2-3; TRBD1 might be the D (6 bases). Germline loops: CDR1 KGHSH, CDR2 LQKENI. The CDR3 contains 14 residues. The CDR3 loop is CASSPQGSAETQYF. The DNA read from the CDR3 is TGTGCCAGCTCCCCTCAGGGGTCCGCGGAGACG.

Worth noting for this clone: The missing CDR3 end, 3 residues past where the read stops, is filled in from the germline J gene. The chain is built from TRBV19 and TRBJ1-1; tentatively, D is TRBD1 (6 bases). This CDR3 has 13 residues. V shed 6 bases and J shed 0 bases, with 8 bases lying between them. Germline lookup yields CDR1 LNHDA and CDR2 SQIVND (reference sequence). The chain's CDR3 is CASRGQLNTEAFF. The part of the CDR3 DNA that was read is TGTGCCAGTAGAGGACAGTTGAACACTGAA.

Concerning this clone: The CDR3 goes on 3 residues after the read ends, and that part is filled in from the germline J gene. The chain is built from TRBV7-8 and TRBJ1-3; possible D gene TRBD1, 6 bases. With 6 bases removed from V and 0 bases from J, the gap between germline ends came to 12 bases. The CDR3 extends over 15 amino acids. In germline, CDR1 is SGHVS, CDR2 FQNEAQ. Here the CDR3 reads CASRNQGSSGNTIYF. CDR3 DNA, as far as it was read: TGTGCCAGCAGAAACCAGGGGAGCTCTGGAAACACC. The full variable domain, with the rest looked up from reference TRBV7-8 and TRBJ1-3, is GAGVSQSPRYKVAKRGQDVALRCDPISGHVSLFWYQQALGQGPEFLTYFQNEAQLDKSGLPSDRFFAERPEGSVSTLKIQRTQQEDSAVYLCASRNQGSSGNTIYFGEGSWLTVV.

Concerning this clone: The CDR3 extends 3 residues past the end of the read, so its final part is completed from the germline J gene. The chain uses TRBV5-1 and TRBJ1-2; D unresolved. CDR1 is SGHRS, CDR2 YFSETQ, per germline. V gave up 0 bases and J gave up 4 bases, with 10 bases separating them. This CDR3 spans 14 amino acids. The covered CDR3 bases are TGCGCCAGCAGCTTGGGGTCGGGGAGCTATGGC. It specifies CASSLGSGSYG. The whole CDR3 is CASSLGSGSYGYTF. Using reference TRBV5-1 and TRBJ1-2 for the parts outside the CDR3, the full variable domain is KAGVTQTPRYLIKTRGQQVTLSCSPISGHRSVSWYQQTPGQGLQFLFEYFSETQRNKGNFPGRFSGRQFSNSRSEMNVSTLELGDSALYLCASSLGSGSYGYTFGSGTRLTVV.

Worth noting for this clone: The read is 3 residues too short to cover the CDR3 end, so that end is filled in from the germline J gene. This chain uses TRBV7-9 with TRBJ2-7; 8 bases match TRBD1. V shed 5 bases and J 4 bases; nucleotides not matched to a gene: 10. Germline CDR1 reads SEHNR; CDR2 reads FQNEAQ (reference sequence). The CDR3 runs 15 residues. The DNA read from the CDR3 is TGTGCCAGCAGCACCTGGGCAGGGGGCGCGTACGAG. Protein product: CASSTWAGGAYE. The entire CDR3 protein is CASSTWAGGAYEQYF.

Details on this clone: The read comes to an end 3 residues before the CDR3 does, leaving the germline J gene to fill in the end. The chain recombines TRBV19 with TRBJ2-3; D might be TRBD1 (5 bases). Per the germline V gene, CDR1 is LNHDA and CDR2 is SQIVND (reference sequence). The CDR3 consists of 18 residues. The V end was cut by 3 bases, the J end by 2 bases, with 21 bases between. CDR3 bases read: TGTGCCAGTAGTATTCAGTTTGGGGTCGGCAGGGCCACAGATACG. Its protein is CASSIQFGVGRATDT. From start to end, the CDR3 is CASSIQFGVGRATDTQYF.

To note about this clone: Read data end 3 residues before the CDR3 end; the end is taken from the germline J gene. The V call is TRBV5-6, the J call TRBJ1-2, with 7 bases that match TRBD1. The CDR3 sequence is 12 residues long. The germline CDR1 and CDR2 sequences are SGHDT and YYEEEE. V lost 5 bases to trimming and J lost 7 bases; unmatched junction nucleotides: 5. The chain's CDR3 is CASSPKGAGYTF. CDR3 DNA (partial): TGTGCCAGCAGTCCTAAGGGGGCTGGC.

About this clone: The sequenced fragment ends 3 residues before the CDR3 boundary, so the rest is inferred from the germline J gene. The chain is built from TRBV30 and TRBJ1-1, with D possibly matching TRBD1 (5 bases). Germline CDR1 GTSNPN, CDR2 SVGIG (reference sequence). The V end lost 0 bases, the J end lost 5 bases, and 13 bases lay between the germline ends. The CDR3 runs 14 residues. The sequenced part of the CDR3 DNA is TGTGCCTGGAGTGTACCCTCAAAGGGGACTGAA. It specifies CAWSVPSKGTE. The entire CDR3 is CAWSVPSKGTEAFF.

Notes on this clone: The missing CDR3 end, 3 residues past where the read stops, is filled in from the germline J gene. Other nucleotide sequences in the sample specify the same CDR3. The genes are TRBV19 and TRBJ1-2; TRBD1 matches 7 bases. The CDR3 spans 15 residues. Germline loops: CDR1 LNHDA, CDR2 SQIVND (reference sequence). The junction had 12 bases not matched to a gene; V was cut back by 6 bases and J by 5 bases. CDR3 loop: CASRDEPGGIYGYTF. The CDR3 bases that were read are TGTGCCAGTAGGGATGAGCCAGGGGGGATTTATGGC.